This T cell receptor (beta chain) was captured by sequencing in a study of beta chain features in type 1 diabetes. Study-level findings and limits: Short templates might get an advantage during PCR, and this would be equal in patients and controls. Type 1 diabetes patients had fewer VDJ junction insertions and more deletions. Naive, central memory and Treg TCRB repertoires seemed to resemble each other more closely in patients than they did in healthy donors. cDNA-based sequencing might over-represent cells highly expressing TCR.

CDR1 is GTSNPN and CDR2 is SVGIG in the germline V gene (reference sequence). V lost 7 bases, J lost 6 bases, and 10 bases stayed unmatched. The CDR3 is made up of 14 amino acids. Points on this clone: Antigen: not known.

Since all of the isolated RNA was reverse transcribed, expressed TCRB transcripts were what got sequenced. The table came from immunoSEQ multiplex PCR; TCRdb's copy has only in-frame clones and leaves some out. The sample includes roughly 310,000 clones, approximately 11% of them seen just once. The clonotype was recovered from a woman under 40 in good health. Material for sequencing was naive CD4+ T cells from blood. This chain connects TRBV30 to TRBJ2-2; 8 nucleotides align to TRBD2. The CDR3 region is CAFKPGLVAGELFF. Written as DNA, the CDR3 is TGTGCCTTTAAGCCGGGACTAGTCGCCGGGGAGCTGTTTTTT.